The following is a T cell receptor beta chain sequence with its context. Germline trimming cut 0 bases from V and 8 bases from J; bases unmatched to any gene: 12. CDR3 length: 18 residues. CDR1 is PRHDT, CDR2 FYEKMQ, per germline (reference sequence). TCRB CDR3 was amplified from 2 ug genomic DNA or less. Sequenced by immunoSEQ multiplex PCR; TCRdb stores in-frame clones only, minus some. In the table there are tens of thousands of clones, about 87% of which are singletons. No glioblastoma patient carried an isocitrate dehydrogenase mutation. The sample is drawn from a study of glioma-infiltrating T cells after dendritic cell vaccination.

This sequence was found in a human donor with glioblastoma. The V call is TRBV13, the J call TRBJ2-1, with 11 bases aligning to TRBD2. The specimen comprised blood, sampled before dendritic cell vaccination. The CDR3 DNA is TGTGCCAGCAGCTTAGGGGGTTCTAGCGGGAGGCTCGGGGATGAGCAGTTCTTC. Its protein product is CASSLGGSSGRLGDEQFF.